The 12 T cell receptor beta chains in this list originate from one sample, sequenced in a study of T-cell memory formation after mild COVID-19. Each CDR3 protein gets one entry after TCRdb re-called the 5' RACE reads with MiXCR. Of approximately 260,000 distinct CDR3 sequences in the sample, roughly 18% were seen once. Sequenced sample: PBMCs or a T cell subset sorted from them (not recorded which). Receptors were obtained from a man aged 18 to 35 who had mild COVID-19 (a few samples of this study predate the infection). Cell type and time point are not known.

This clonotype was seen only a few times. The rearrangement uses TRBV20-1 and TRBJ2-1; D may be TRBD2 (6 bases). Deletions cut 5 bases from V and 9 bases from J, with 26 bases between. This CDR3 is 16 amino acids long. CDR1 is DFQATT and CDR2 is SNEGSKA in the germline V gene (reference sequence). The CDR3 protein is CSAHSDTSWISCEQFF. CDR3 DNA: TGCAGTGCTCACTCGGATACTAGCTGGATTTCTTGTGAGCAGTTCTTC.

V is TRBV7-9 and J is TRBJ1-1; 9 nucleotides align to TRBD1. CDR3 length: 17 residues. Per germline, CDR1 SEHNR and CDR2 FQNEAQ (reference sequence). The junction had 17 bases not matched to a gene; V was cut back by 1 base and J by 11 bases. This CDR3 reads CASSLVLGDRDHWGAFF. DNA of the CDR3: TGTGCCAGCAGCTTAGTGCTTGGGGACAGGGACCACTGGGGGGCTTTCTTT.

The rearrangement joins TRBV7-2 to TRBJ2-4; no firm D call. V was clipped by 2 bases and J by 1 base, with 9 bases between them. This CDR3 contains 15 residues. Germline values: CDR1 SGHTA, CDR2 FQGNSA. CDR3 DNA: TGTGCCAGCAGCTTACTATATCTCGCCAAAAACATTCAGTACTTC. Its protein product is CASSLLYLAKNIQYF.

This chain links TRBV6-1 with TRBJ1-4; D call uncertain. With 1 base removed from V and 3 bases from J, the gap between germline ends came to 9 bases. Germline values: CDR1 MNHNS, CDR2 SASEGT. CDR3 length equals 15 residues. The CDR3 nucleotides read TGTGCCAGCAGTGAAGGAACTAGTTCTAATGAAAAACTGTTTTTT. Its translation: CASSEGTSSNEKLFF.

The chain links TRBV5-1 to TRBJ2-5; 11 nucleotides line up with TRBD1. The V and J ends lost 6 bases and 5 bases, in that order; junction bases with no gene match: 9. Germline V gives CDR1 SGHRS, CDR2 YFSETQ. This CDR3 has 15 residues. CDR3 bases: TGCGCCAGCACCTTAGGGACAGGGGGGAAGGAGACCCAGTACTTC. Amino acid sequence: CASTLGTGGKETQYF.

The V gene is TRBV5-6, the J gene TRBJ2-7; D not resolved. Germline loops: CDR1 SGHDT, CDR2 YYEEEE. The CDR3 totals 16 residues. V dropped 5 bases and J dropped 9 bases, with 27 bases sitting between them. CDR3 residues: CASSEDPRWGPRRQYV. The CDR3 DNA is TGTGCCAGCAGTGAGGATCCGAGGTGGGGTCCTAGGCGGCAGTACGTC.

The chain joins TRBV12-3 or TRBV12-4 to TRBJ1-6; TRBD1 aligns across 7 bases. This CDR3 contains 17 residues. Trimming removed 6 bases from V and 0 bases from J; junction bases left unmatched: 8. The CDR3 region is CASSLDRRSSYNSPLHF. The CDR3 nucleotides are TGTGCCAGCAGCCTGGACAGGAGGAGCTCCTATAATTCACCCCTCCACTTT.

V gene TRBV6-2 or TRBV6-3 combines with J gene TRBJ2-7; possibly TRBD1 for D (5 bases). V lost 1 base to trimming and J lost 5 bases, with 12 bases between them. The germline gives CDR1 MNHEY, CDR2 SVGEGT. CDR3 length: 14 amino acids. The CDR3 region is CASSYFQGTDEQYF. Here the CDR3 DNA reads TGTGCCAGCAGTTACTTTCAGGGTACCGACGAGCAGTACTTC.

This clonotype was picked up a small number of times. The chain uses TRBV18 and TRBJ2-7; D is uncertain. Per germline, CDR1 KGHSH and CDR2 LQKENI. V was clipped by 6 bases and J by 4 bases, with 10 bases between them. The CDR3 runs to 12 residues. CDR3 sequence (DNA): TGTGCCAGCTCGCTTACCATATACGAGCAGTACGTC. This codes for CASSLTIYEQYV.

The chain employs TRBV10-3 and TRBJ1-5; D uncertain. Germline lookup yields CDR1 ENHRY and CDR2 SYGVKD. Trimming removed 2 bases at V and 0 bases at J, with 11 bases between. This CDR3 comprises 16 residues. The CDR3 DNA is TGTGCCATCAGTGAGGTGGGCCACTTTAGCAATCAGCCCCAGCATTTT. This encodes CAISEVGHFSNQPQHF.

This clonotype was seen more than once but under ten times. This sequence joins TRBV4-1 and TRBJ2-2, with 8 nucleotides matching TRBD1. The junction had 10 bases not matched to a gene; V was cut back by 1 base and J by 6 bases. CDR1 is MGHRA, CDR2 YSYEKL, per germline. This CDR3 spans 17 amino acids. The CDR3, as DNA: TGCGCCAGCAGCCAAGGAGCGACCGGGACAGGAGCCGGGGAGCTGTTTTTT. It yields the protein CASSQGATGTGAGELFF.

J is TRBJ2-3 and V is TRBV5-1; tentative D call: TRBD1 (5 bases). This CDR3 has 15 residues. V shed 0 bases and J shed 5 bases, with 13 bases lying between them. Germline CDR1 and CDR2: SGHRS and YFSETQ. The CDR3 DNA is TGCGCCAGCAGCTTGGTAGGGGCCGGGTTAGATACGCAGTATTTT. Translation gives CASSLVGAGLDTQYF.